The clone carrying this T cell receptor (beta chain) was counted between two and nine times. Its matching antigen is unknown. Germline CDR1 is MGHRA and CDR2 is YSYEKL. Germline trimming cut 7 bases from V and 10 bases from J; bases unmatched to any gene: 13. This CDR3 comprises 15 residues. This entry is derived from a study of CD8+ T cells in alopecia areata. The wider study: Treatment comprised oral tofacitinib, 5 to 10 mg twice daily, in treated patients.

Collected material from alopecia areata patients comprised lesional scalp punch biopsies and peripheral blood. Sequencing used cDNA as its template, made by extracting RNA and reverse transcribing it. This table comes from immunoSEQ multiplex PCR, and its TCRdb copy is limited to in-frame clones, with some not included. The data contain approximately 150,000 clones, 80% to 90% of them singletons. Whole-study findings and limits: Clonality was higher in lesional than normal scalp, especially in alopecia totalis/universalis.

The sequencing here drew on CD8+ T cells sorted from blood, taken at week 0. The chain has TRBV4-1 and TRBJ2-1; the match to TRBD2 covers 10 bases. This TCR was sampled from a human donor with alopecia areata. The CDR3 loop is CASTLGLAGVGEQFF. Written as DNA, the CDR3 is TGCGCCAGCACCCTAGGGCTAGCGGGAGTCGGGGAGCAGTTCTTC.